The clone carrying this T cell receptor (beta chain) was counted between two and nine times. Authors' data handling: Amplification of reference gene primers was used by the study to estimate nucleated cell counts. TCRdb keeps only in-frame clones here, not all; method: immunoSEQ multiplex PCR. V, J and clone size are those of that table, while D and trimming were read from the DNA. The table lists fewer than 95,000 clones, around 74% of them singletons. V trimming: 7 bases; J trimming: 9 bases; junction bases outside the gene matches: 8. The V gene's germline CDR1 is SNHLY and CDR2 FYNNEI. The CDR3 is 13 amino acids. Seattle's enrolled individuals joined amid active infection and were then monitored longitudinally. The sample is drawn from a study of blood T cell repertoires in COVID-19. The wider study: Italy, Spain and the United States were the sources of the convalescent and acute COVID-19 samples. Sample material is recorded as cDNA or gDNA derived from T cells, B-cell-depleted T cells, or PBMCs.

The rearrangement links TRBV2 to TRBJ2-4, with 8 bases that match TRBD2. This receptor was taken from a man between 65 and 80 years old with COVID-19, enrolled during active disease. The specimen was peripheral blood. CDR3 amino acids: CASKGTSNSIQYF. The DNA for the CDR3 is TGTGCCAGCAAGGGGACTAGTAATAGCATTCAGTACTTC.